The source of this TCR beta chain is a study of cytomegalovirus exposure and HLA in healthy donors. Study-wide points: The study listed 164 cytomegalovirus-associated TCR beta chains.

The approximately 130-subject validation cohort, separate from the roughly 700-subject first cohort, included the donors. Some clones are missing from TCRdb's copy, which holds only in-frame ones; the method was immunoSEQ multiplex PCR. The sample holds about 130,000 clones, 85% to 90% seen once. About this clone itself: Its antigen is unidentified.

Sequenced material: PBMCs. The sequence derives from a woman aged 25 to 39 in good health and CMV-seropositive.

CDR3 residues: CASSRGTSGHYEQYF. CDR3 DNA sequence: TGCGCCAGCAGCAGAGGGACTAGCGGGCACTACGAGCAGTACTTC. This sequence joins TRBV5-1 and TRBJ2-7, with 12 bases that match TRBD2. After removal of 4 bases from V and 3 bases from J, the junction contained 5 bases not matched to a gene. CDR1 is SGHRS and CDR2 is YFSETQ in the germline V gene. CDR3 size: 15 residues. Full variable domain (outside the CDR3, taken from reference TRBV5-1 and TRBJ2-7): KAGVTQTPRYLIKTRGQQVTLSCSPISGHRSVSWYQQTPGQGLQFLFEYFSETQRNKGNFPGRFSGRQFSNSRSEMNVSTLELGDSALYLCASSRGTSGHYEQYFGPGTRLTVT.